This T cell receptor (beta chain) was captured by sequencing in a study of human thymus T cells. Points from the study as a whole: V and J gene usage appeared biased in thymic and blood repertoires.

Measured with immunoSEQ multiplex PCR; TCRdb has only the in-frame clones, and not every one. This table holds just over 45,000 clones, 95% found once. It was healthy Finnish infants having corrective surgery for congenital heart defects who were the donors. During surgery, about 0.45-1 mL peripheral blood was drawn from four of eight donors. No fixed cell number was used; all available blood leukocytes supplied DNA. As concerns this clone: Its antigen is unknown.

Germline loops: CDR1 MNHEY, CDR2 SMNVEV (reference sequence). The V gene lost 0 bases and the J gene lost 1 base, with 9 bases spanning the gap. This CDR3 is 15 amino acids long. The chain links TRBV27 to TRBJ1-1, with D unclear. This TCR was sampled from a girl under two years old with a congenital heart defect but otherwise immunologically healthy. Material: blood. DNA of the CDR3: TGTGCCAGCAGTTTATCTGGACGAAGGAACACTGAAGCTTTCTTT. It yields the protein CASSLSGRRNTEAFF.